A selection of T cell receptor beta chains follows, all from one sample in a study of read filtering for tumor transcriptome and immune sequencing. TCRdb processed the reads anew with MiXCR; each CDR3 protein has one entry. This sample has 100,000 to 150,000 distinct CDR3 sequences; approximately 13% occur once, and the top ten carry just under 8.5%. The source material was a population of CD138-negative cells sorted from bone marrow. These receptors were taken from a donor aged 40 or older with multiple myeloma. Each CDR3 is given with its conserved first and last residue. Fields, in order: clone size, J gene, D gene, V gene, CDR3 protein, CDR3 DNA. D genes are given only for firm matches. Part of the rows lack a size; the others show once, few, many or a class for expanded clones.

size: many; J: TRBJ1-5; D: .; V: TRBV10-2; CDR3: CASLSGYSNQPQHF; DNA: TGCGCCAGCCTTTCGGGATATAGCAATCAGCCCCAGCATTTT
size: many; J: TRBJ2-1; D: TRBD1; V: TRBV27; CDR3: CASSLTGEYNEQFF; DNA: TGTGCCAGCAGTTTGACAGGGGAATACAATGAGCAGTTCTTC
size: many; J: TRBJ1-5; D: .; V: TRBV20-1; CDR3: CSAMDTGSNQPQHF; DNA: TGCAGTGCTATGGACACGGGTAGCAATCAGCCCCAGCATTTT
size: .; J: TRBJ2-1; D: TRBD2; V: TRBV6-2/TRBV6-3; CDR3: CASSSRGSGRGNEQFF; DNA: TGTGCCAGCAGTTCCCGGGGTAGCGGGAGAGGCAATGAGCAGTTCTTC
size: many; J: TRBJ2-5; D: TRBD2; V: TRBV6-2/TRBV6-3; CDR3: CASSERTSGSETQYF; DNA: TGTGCCAGCAGTGAGAGGACTAGCGGGAGTGAGACCCAGTACTTC
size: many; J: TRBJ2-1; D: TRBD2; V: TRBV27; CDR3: CASSITSGDEQFF; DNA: TGTGCCAGCAGTATAACTAGCGGGGATGAGCAGTTCTTC
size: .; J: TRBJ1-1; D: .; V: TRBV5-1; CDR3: CASRDPVNTEAFF; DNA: TGCGCCAGCAGAGATCCGGTGAACACTGAAGCTTTCTTT
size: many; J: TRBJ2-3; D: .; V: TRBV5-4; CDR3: CASSLRGRGWEADTQYF; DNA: TGTGCCAGCAGCTTGCGAGGTCGGGGATGGGAGGCAGATACGCAGTATTTT
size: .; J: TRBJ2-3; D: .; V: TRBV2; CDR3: CATKIWTVTDTQYF; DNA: TGTGCCACTAAGATCTGGACAGTGACAGATACGCAGTATTTT
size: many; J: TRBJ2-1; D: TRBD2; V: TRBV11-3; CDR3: CASSLGLAGKVRTYNEQFF; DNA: TGTGCCAGCAGCTTAGGACTAGCGGGAAAGGTGAGGACCTACAATGAGCAGTTCTTC
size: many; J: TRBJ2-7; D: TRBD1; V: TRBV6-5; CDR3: CASRPGTGSEQYF; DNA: TGTGCCAGCAGGCCCGGGACAGGGAGCGAGCAGTACTTC
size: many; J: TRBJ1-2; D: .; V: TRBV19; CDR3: CASSMNGANYGYTF; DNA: TGTGCCAGTAGTATGAACGGAGCTAACTATGGCTACACCTTC
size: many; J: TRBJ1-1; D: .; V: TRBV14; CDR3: CASSLARGWTEAFF; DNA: TGTGCCAGCAGCCTCGCGAGGGGCTGGACTGAAGCTTTCTTT
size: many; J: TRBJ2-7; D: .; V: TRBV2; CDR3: CASYLASYEQYF; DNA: TGTGCCAGCTATTTAGCCTCCTACGAGCAGTACTTC
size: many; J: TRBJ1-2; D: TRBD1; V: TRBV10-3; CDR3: CAISEFVGQGAYGYTF; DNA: TGTGCCATCAGTGAGTTTGTGGGACAGGGGGCCTATGGCTACACCTTC
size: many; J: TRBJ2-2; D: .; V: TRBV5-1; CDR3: CASSLTVNTGELFF; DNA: TGCGCCAGCAGCTTGACAGTTAACACCGGGGAGCTGTTTTTT
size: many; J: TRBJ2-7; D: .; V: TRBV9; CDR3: CASSVSSGFGADYEQYF; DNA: TGTGCCAGCAGCGTTTCATCTGGATTCGGGGCGGATTACGAGCAGTACTTC
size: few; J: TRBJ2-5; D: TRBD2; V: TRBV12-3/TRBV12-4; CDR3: CAGSSSGLAGGQETQYF; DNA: TGTGCCGGCAGTTCCTCCGGACTAGCGGGAGGACAAGAGACCCAGTACTTC
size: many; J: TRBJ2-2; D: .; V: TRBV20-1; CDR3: CSVEGRGELFF; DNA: TGCAGCGTGGAGGGCCGAGGGGAGCTGTTTTTT
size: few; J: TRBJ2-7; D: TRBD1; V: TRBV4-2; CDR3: CASSQESGTGGVYEQYF; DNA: TGTGCCAGCAGCCAAGAATCGGGGACAGGGGGCGTCTACGAGCAGTACTTC
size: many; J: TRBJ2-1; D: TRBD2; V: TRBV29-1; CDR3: CSVDPWGGRGNEQFF; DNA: TGCAGCGTTGACCCTTGGGGCGGGAGGGGCAATGAGCAGTTCTTC
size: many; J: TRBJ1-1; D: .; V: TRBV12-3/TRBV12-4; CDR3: CASSSSAGNTEAFF; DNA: TGTGCCAGCAGTTCGTCCGCGGGGAACACTGAAGCTTTCTTT
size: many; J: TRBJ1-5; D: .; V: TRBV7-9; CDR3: CASSEGRGGVSNQPQHF; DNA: TGTGCCAGCAGCGAGGGGAGGGGGGGCGTAAGCAATCAGCCCCAGCATTTT
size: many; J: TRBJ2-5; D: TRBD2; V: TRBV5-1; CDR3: CASSFGGIAQETQYF; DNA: TGCGCCAGCAGCTTCGGGGGGATCGCACAAGAGACCCAGTACTTC
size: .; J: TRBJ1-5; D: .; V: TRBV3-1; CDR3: CASSQGTNNQPQHF; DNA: TGTGCCAGCAGCCAAGGCACGAACAATCAGCCCCAGCATTTT
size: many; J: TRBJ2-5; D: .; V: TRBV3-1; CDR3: CASSQDTGKEAQYF; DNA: TGTGCCAGCAGCCAAGATACCGGGAAAGAGGCCCAGTACTTC
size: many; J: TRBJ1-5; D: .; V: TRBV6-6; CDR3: CASTHAPRQPQHF; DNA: TGTGCCAGCACCCACGCCCCCAGGCAGCCCCAGCATTTT
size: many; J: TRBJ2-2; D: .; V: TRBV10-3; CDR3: CAISEVWRENTGELFF; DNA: TGTGCCATCAGTGAGGTTTGGCGGGAGAACACCGGGGAGCTGTTTTTT
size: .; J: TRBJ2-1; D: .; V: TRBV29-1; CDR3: CSAAVRTTNEQFF; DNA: TGCAGCGCTGCCGTTCGGACCACCAATGAGCAGTTCTTC
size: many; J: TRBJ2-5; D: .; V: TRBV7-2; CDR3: CASSLVVQETQYF; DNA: TGTGCCAGCAGCTTAGTGGTTCAAGAGACCCAGTACTTC
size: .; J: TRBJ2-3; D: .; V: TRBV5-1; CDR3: CASSLGPRGTDTQYF; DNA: TGCGCCAGCAGCTTGGGACCTCGGGGGACAGATACGCAGTATTTT
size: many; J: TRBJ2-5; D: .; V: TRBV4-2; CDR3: CASSLTGTRETQYF; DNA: TGTGCCAGCAGCCTCACCGGGACTCGAGAGACCCAGTACTTC
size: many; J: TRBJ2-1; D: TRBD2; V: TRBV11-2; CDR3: CASSFKLAGGPLYNEQFF; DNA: TGTGCCAGCAGCTTTAAACTAGCGGGAGGGCCGCTCTACAATGAGCAGTTCTTC
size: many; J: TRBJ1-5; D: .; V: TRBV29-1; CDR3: CSVSATSNQPQHF; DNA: TGCAGCGTCTCTGCGACGTCGAATCAGCCCCAGCATTTT
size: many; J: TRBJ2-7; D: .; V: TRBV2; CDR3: CAGRGLFYEQYF; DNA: TGTGCCGGCAGGGGATTGTTCTACGAGCAGTACTTC
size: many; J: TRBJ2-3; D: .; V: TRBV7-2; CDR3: CASSFWRNTDTQYF; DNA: TGTGCCAGCAGCTTTTGGCGGAACACAGATACGCAGTATTTT
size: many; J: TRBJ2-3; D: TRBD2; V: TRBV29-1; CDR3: CSAGLAGGDTQYF; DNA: TGCAGCGCCGGACTAGCGGGAGGAGATACGCAGTATTTT
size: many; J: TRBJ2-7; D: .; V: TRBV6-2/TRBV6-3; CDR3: CASSFLDSYEQYF; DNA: TGTGCCAGCAGTTTCCTCGATTCCTACGAGCAGTACTTC
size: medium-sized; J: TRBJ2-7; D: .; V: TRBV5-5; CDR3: CASSGPGPYLDEQYF; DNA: TGTGCCAGCAGCGGCCCGGGACCCTACCTTGACGAGCAGTACTTC
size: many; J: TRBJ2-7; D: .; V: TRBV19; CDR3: CASSITVSGPYEQYF; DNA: TGTGCCAGTAGTATCACCGTCAGTGGACCGTACGAGCAGTACTTC
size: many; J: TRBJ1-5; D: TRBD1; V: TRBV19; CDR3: CASSRDRATNQPQHF; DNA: TGTGCCAGTAGCCGGGACAGGGCAACGAATCAGCCCCAGCATTTT
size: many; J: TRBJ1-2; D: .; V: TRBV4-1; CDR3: CASSQDITESSGYTF; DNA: TGCGCCAGCAGCCAAGACATCACAGAGAGCTCCGGCTACACCTTC
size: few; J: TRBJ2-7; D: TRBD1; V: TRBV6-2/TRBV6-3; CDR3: CASSRQGTYEQYF; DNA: TGTGCCAGCAGTCGACAGGGAACCTACGAGCAGTACTTC
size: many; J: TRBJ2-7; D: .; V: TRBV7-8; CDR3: CASSLGAGFGHWQYF; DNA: TGTGCCAGCAGCTTAGGAGCCGGCTTCGGTCATTGGCAGTACTTC
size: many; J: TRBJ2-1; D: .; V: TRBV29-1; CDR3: CSVEGRDVYNEQFF; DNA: TGCAGCGTTGAGGGCAGGGACGTATACAATGAGCAGTTCTTC
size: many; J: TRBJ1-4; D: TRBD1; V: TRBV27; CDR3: CASSSTGLRINNYVEKLFF; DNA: TGTGCCAGCAGTTCGACAGGGCTTCGAATAAACAACTATGTTGAAAAACTGTTTTTT
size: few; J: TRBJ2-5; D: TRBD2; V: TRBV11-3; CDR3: CASSLEGLTQETQYF; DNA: TGTGCCAGCAGCTTAGAGGGACTAACCCAAGAGACCCAGTACTTC
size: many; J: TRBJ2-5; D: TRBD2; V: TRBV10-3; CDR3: CATGRGDQETQYF; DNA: TGTGCCACGGGCCGGGGGGATCAAGAGACCCAGTACTTC
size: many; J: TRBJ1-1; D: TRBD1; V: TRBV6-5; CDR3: CASSLDRVGPEAFF; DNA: TGTGCCAGCAGTCTAGACAGGGTGGGACCTGAAGCTTTCTTT
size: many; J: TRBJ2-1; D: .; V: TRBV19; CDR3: CASSIQGRFNEQFF; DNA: TGTGCCAGTAGTATACAGGGAAGATTCAATGAGCAGTTCTTC
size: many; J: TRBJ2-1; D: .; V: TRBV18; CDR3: CASSSSGAGAQFF; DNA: TGTGCCAGCTCAAGCTCCGGGGCAGGTGCGCAGTTCTTC
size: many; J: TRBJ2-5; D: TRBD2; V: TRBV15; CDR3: CATSFGTSGSKETQYF; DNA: TGTGCCACCAGCTTCGGGACTAGCGGGAGTAAAGAGACCCAGTACTTC
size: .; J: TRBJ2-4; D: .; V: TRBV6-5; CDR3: CASSSGQLAKNIQYF; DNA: TGTGCCAGCAGTTCCGGACAGCTAGCCAAAAACATTCAGTACTTC
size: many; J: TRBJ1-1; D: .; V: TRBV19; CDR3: CASTLGGGAFF; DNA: TGTGCCAGTACCCTGGGAGGAGGGGCTTTCTTT
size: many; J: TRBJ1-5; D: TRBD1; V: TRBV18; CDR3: CASSRDRNQPQHF; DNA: TGTGCCAGCTCACGGGACAGAAATCAGCCCCAGCATTTT
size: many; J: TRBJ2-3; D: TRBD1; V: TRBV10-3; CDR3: CAISPGQGNTDTQYF; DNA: TGTGCCATCAGTCCAGGACAGGGGAACACAGATACGCAGTATTTT
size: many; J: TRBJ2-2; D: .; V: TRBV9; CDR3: CASSGHRVTNTGELFF; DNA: TGTGCCAGCAGCGGTCACAGGGTGACGAACACCGGGGAGCTGTTTTTT